This record looks at one T cell receptor beta chain sequence and its context. Its antigen is undetermined. These data are taken from a study of beta chain features in type 1 diabetes. Findings and limits, study-wide: High-TCR-expressing cells could be over-represented by cDNA sequencing.

The germline V gene encodes CDR1 SGHAT and CDR2 FQNNGV. This CDR3 region has 13 residues. Trimming took 4 bases from V and 10 from J; bases not matched to a gene: 4. Expressed TCRB transcripts were sequenced after all isolated RNA was converted to cDNA. Profiling relied on immunoSEQ multiplex PCR, and the TCRdb table lists in-frame clones only, not all of them. The sample shows about 130,000 clones, 7% to 10% of them seen only once. This sequence originates from a man between 18 and 29 years old in good health. This chain links TRBV11-2 with TRBJ1-1; 12 bases are a match to TRBD1. The sample comprised central memory CD4+ T cells from blood. CDR3 coding DNA: TGTGCCAGCAGCTCCGGGACAGGGGGCGCAGCTTTCTTT. It codes for CASSSGTGGAAFF. Variable domain in full (rest from reference TRBV11-2 and TRBJ1-1): EAGVAQSPRYKIIEKRQSVAFWCNPISGHATLYWYQQILGQGPKLLIQFQNNGVVDDSQLPKDRFSAERLKGVDSTLKIQPAKLEDSAVYLCASSSGTGGAAFFGQGTRLTVV.